This T cell receptor beta chain is from a study of cytomegalovirus exposure and HLA in healthy donors. Study-level points and caveats: Across all donors, roughly uniform sequencing depth was an assumption of the presence/absence analyses. An Asian-associated ancestry cluster reportedly showed fewer N-insertions than the roughly 700-donor mean in a later analysis.

The CDR3 is 15 residues long. Germline CDR1 SNHLY, CDR2 FYNNEI. Trimming stripped 4 bases from V and 5 bases from J, with 18 bases between. This clone was seen just once. The antigen is undetermined. The study ran its PCR with 60 Vbeta and 13 Jbeta primers. Clones were sequenced by immunoSEQ multiplex PCR, and TCRdb holds only the in-frame ones, with some missing. This sample yields fewer than 300,000 clones, of which over 70% are seen a single time; roughly 0.31% belongs to the top ten. Sequencing was performed on PBMCs. This TCR came from a girl aged 2 to 9 in good health and CMV-seronegative. The chain combines TRBV2 with TRBJ2-7; D is perhaps TRBD1 (5 bases). CDR3 sequence: CASSVGTQGVHEQYF. The CDR3 DNA sequence: TGTGCCAGCAGTGTGGGCACCCAAGGGGTCCACGAGCAGTACTTC.